A selection of T cell receptor beta chains follows, all from one sample in a study of CD8+ T cells in alopecia areata. Clones were read by immunoSEQ multiplex PCR, and TCRdb kept only the in-frame ones, dropping some. The table shows about 150,000 clones, with 87% occurring only once. Sample: CD8+ T cells sorted from blood, taken at week 0. The origin of the receptors is a human donor with alopecia areata. CDR3s include the opening cysteine and the closing phenylalanine or tryptophan. A D gene is named only where the DNA matches it firmly. A row's size may be missing; if present it is once, few, many or a size class.

d_call: -
v_call: TRBV4-1
j_call: TRBJ2-7
clone_size: -
cdr3_nt: TGCGCCAGCAGCCAAGATTTATCTCCGGAGGGCTACGAGCAGTACTTC
cdr3_aa: CASSQDLSPEGYEQYF

d_call: -
v_call: TRBV7-9
j_call: TRBJ2-7
clone_size: once
cdr3_nt: TGTGCCAGCAGCACGGTCCGTGAGTTCCACGAGCAGTACTTC
cdr3_aa: CASSTVREFHEQYF

d_call: -
v_call: TRBV9
j_call: TRBJ2-7
clone_size: -
cdr3_nt: TGTGCCAGCAGCGACACGAATTACGAGCAGTACTTC
cdr3_aa: CASSDTNYEQYF

d_call: -
v_call: TRBV29-1
j_call: TRBJ1-1
clone_size: -
cdr3_nt: TGCAGCGGGGGGGAGAACACTGAAGCTTTCTTT
cdr3_aa: CSGGENTEAFF

d_call: -
v_call: TRBV7-9
j_call: TRBJ1-1
clone_size: -
cdr3_nt: TGTGCCAGCAGGGATCGAGGGCAGAACACTGAAGCTTTCTTT
cdr3_aa: CASRDRGQNTEAFF

d_call: -
v_call: TRBV30
j_call: TRBJ1-2
clone_size: -
cdr3_nt: TGTGCCTGGAGTGTACACCCGGGGATCAACTATGGCTACACCTTC
cdr3_aa: CAWSVHPGINYGYTF

d_call: -
v_call: TRBV6-5
j_call: TRBJ1-1
clone_size: -
cdr3_nt: TGTGCCAGCAGTTACGGAGGGCTTCGTGGCGCTTTCTTT
cdr3_aa: CASSYGGLRGAFF

d_call: -
v_call: TRBV11-2
j_call: TRBJ1-6
clone_size: -
cdr3_nt: TGTGCCAGCAGCTTAGGGCAGGGGAATTGGCCCCTCCACTTT
cdr3_aa: CASSLGQGNWPLHF

d_call: -
v_call: TRBV18
j_call: TRBJ2-7
clone_size: -
cdr3_nt: TGTGCCAGCTCACCGGCCCTTAGGGGCCCCTACGAGCAGTACTTC
cdr3_aa: CASSPALRGPYEQYF

d_call: TRBD1
v_call: TRBV29-1
j_call: TRBJ2-2
clone_size: -
cdr3_nt: TGCAGCGTTGAGGTTAAGGGGGCGACGAACACCGGGGAGCTGTTTTTT
cdr3_aa: CSVEVKGATNTGELFF

d_call: -
v_call: TRBV11-2
j_call: TRBJ2-1
clone_size: -
cdr3_nt: TGTGCCAGCAGCTTAGGCGGGCAGTTCCAGAATGAGCAGTTCTTC
cdr3_aa: CASSLGGQFQNEQFF

d_call: TRBD1
v_call: TRBV6-1
j_call: TRBJ2-7
clone_size: -
cdr3_nt: TGTGCCAGCAGTGAAGAGGAGACCGGGACAGCCTTCTACGAGCAGTACTTC
cdr3_aa: CASSEEETGTAFYEQYF

d_call: -
v_call: TRBV13
j_call: TRBJ2-3
clone_size: -
cdr3_nt: TGTGCCAGCAGCTCGGCTGAAAATACGCAGTATTTT
cdr3_aa: CASSSAENTQYF

d_call: -
v_call: TRBV7-9
j_call: TRBJ2-7
clone_size: -
cdr3_nt: TGTGCCAGCAGCTTACCGGGCGGGACCTACGAGCAGTACTTC
cdr3_aa: CASSLPGGTYEQYF

d_call: -
v_call: TRBV9
j_call: TRBJ1-5
clone_size: -
cdr3_nt: TGTGCCAGCAGCGTCTCATGGGGTCCGGGTCAGCCCCAGCATTTT
cdr3_aa: CASSVSWGPGQPQHF

d_call: -
v_call: TRBV19
j_call: TRBJ2-1
clone_size: -
cdr3_nt: TGTGCCAGTATGAGCAAGCGGGTTTGGGCGTATAGTGAGCAGTTCTTC
cdr3_aa: CASMSKRVWAYSEQFF

d_call: -
v_call: TRBV29-1
j_call: TRBJ2-3
clone_size: -
cdr3_nt: TGCAGCGTTGACGGTCCGGAGACAGATACGCAGTATTTT
cdr3_aa: CSVDGPETDTQYF

d_call: TRBD1
v_call: TRBV5-1
j_call: TRBJ2-7
clone_size: -
cdr3_nt: TGCGCCAGCAGCTATGGGACAGTCTACGAGCAGTACTTC
cdr3_aa: CASSYGTVYEQYF

d_call: -
v_call: TRBV4-1
j_call: TRBJ2-7
clone_size: -
cdr3_nt: TGCGCCAGCAGCCAAGGAGGCGGGAAGTCCTACGAGCAGTACTTC
cdr3_aa: CASSQGGGKSYEQYF

d_call: -
v_call: TRBV27
j_call: TRBJ1-1
clone_size: -
cdr3_nt: TGTGCCAGCAGTTTGCTTTCTGGGTTTACTGAAGCTTTCTTT
cdr3_aa: CASSLLSGFTEAFF